This entry lists 13 T cell receptor beta chains sequenced from one sample in a study of blood T cells in healthy people across ages. Through a sample-barcoded 5' primer and a J-beta primer mix, a second PCR was run for roughly 6 to 12 cycles. TCRdb fed the 5' RACE reads into MiXCR, producing one record per CDR3 protein. The sample lists 550,000 to 750,000 distinct CDR3 sequences, approximately 21% occurring once. The sequencing input was blood. The receptors here all came from a man between 65 and 80 years old in good health.

V gene TRBV3-1 combines with J gene TRBJ2-3, with 13 bases identical to TRBD2. The CDR3 is 17 residues long. Germline lookup yields CDR1 LGHDT and CDR2 YNNKEL (reference sequence). V lost 4 bases, J lost 0 bases, and 4 bases stayed unmatched. The CDR3 bases are TGTGCCAGCAGCCGGACTAGCGGGAGTGCGAGCACAGATACGCAGTATTTT. It codes for CASSRTSGSASTDTQYF.

This clonotype was counted only a few times. V and J are TRBV20-1 and TRBJ1-5, with D possibly being TRBD1 (5 bases). CDR3 length: 14 residues. Germline CDR1 DFQATT, CDR2 SNEGSKA (reference sequence). Deletions cut 6 bases from V and 0 bases from J, with 12 bases between. The CDR3 DNA follows: TGCAGTGCCAGGGACCTTTATAGCAATCAGCCCCAGCATTTT. Translating gives CSARDLYSNQPQHF.

The gene calls are TRBV5-1 and TRBJ2-7; 9 bases fit TRBD1. The CDR3 contains 14 residues. Germline V gene sequence: CDR1 SGHRS, CDR2 YFSETQ. The junction had 7 bases not matched to a gene; V was cut back by 5 bases and J by 4 bases. As DNA, the CDR3 is TGCGCCAGCAGATCCGGGACAGGGAATTACGAGCAGTACTTC. Residues: CASRSGTGNYEQYF.

The chain uses TRBV20-1 and TRBJ1-5, with D uncertain. Germline V gives CDR1 DFQATT, CDR2 SNEGSKA (reference sequence). The V end lost 2 bases, the J end lost 1 base, and 9 bases lay between the germline ends. This CDR3 region has 14 residues. The CDR3 DNA reads TGCAGTGCTAGATTTGGCCAGAGCAATCAGCCCCAGCATTTT. Translation gives CSARFGQSNQPQHF.

This chain connects TRBV20-1 to TRBJ2-5, with 7 bases aligning to TRBD1. Germline loops: CDR1 DFQATT, CDR2 SNEGSKA (reference sequence). Trimming cost V 5 bases and J 0 bases; bases outside gene matches: 3. The CDR3 runs 13 residues. The CDR3, as DNA: TGCAGTGCTGAGGGGGCGAACCAAGAGACCCAGTACTTC. Translating gives CSAEGANQETQYF.

J is TRBJ1-5 and V is TRBV6-5; a possible D gene is TRBD1 (5 bases). Germline CDR1 and CDR2: MNHEY and SVGAGI. The CDR3 length is 14 residues. V lost 8 bases and J 0 bases, leaving 11 bases between the germline ends. The CDR3 sequence is CASGKGVSNQPQHF. The CDR3, as DNA: TGTGCCAGCGGTAAAGGGGTTAGCAATCAGCCCCAGCATTTT.

This clonotype was counted between two and nine times. The junction differs from germline at one of its ends, possibly a read error. This sequence joins TRBV7-9 and TRBJ2-5, with D possibly matching TRBD1 (6 bases). This CDR3 spans 16 amino acids. CDR1 and CDR2 (germline): SEHNR, FQNEAQ (reference sequence). The CDR3 DNA reads TGCGCCAGCAGCTTGATTGGACAGCACATTCAGGAGACCCAGTACTTC. This translates into CASSLIGQHIQETQYF.

The rearrangement links TRBV3-1 to TRBJ1-1, with TRBD1 as a possible D gene (5 bases). Germline V gives CDR1 LGHDT, CDR2 YNNKEL (reference sequence). The germline V and J ends were trimmed by 2 bases and 1 base, with 14 bases remaining between them. The CDR3 totals 16 residues. CDR3 sequence: CASSQIGGTSNTEAFF. For the CDR3, the DNA is TGTGCCAGCAGCCAAATAGGCGGGACGTCGAACACTGAAGCTTTCTTT.

This clonotype has ten or more counts. CDR3: CASSQFRGADELFF. CDR3 DNA: TGCGCCAGCAGCCAATTCAGGGGCGCCGACGAGCTGTTTTTT. The chain employs TRBV4-3 and TRBJ2-2; D is possibly TRBD1 (6 bases). This CDR3 contains 14 residues. Germline CDR1 reads LGHNA; CDR2 reads YSLEER. The V end was cut by 2 bases, the J end by 11 bases, with 15 bases between.

This chain links TRBV12-3 or TRBV12-4 with TRBJ2-6; TRBD1 is a possible D gene (6 bases). This CDR3 is built from 16 residues. Trimming removed 5 bases at V and 4 bases at J, with 15 bases between. The CDR3 sequence is CASSRTAPSGANVLTF. The CDR3, as DNA: TGTGCCAGCAGTCGGACAGCTCCCTCGGGGGCCAACGTCCTGACTTTC.

This clonotype was recorded at least ten times. V and J are TRBV7-8 and TRBJ2-1, with a possible D match to TRBD1 (5 bases). Trimming stripped 2 bases from V and 10 bases from J, with 12 bases between. The germline gives CDR1 SGHVS, CDR2 FQNEAQ. This CDR3 is built from 13 residues. CDR3 DNA: TGTGCCAGCAGCTTAAGACAGCCCACCGAGCAGTTCTTC. It encodes CASSLRQPTEQFF.

The genes are TRBV9 and TRBJ2-2; no reliable D call. With 0 bases removed from V and 6 bases from J, the gap between germline ends came to 3 bases. From germline, CDR1 is SGDLS and CDR2 YYNGEE. This CDR3 is 12 amino acids long. CDR3 residues: CASSVGPGELFF. The CDR3, as DNA: TGTGCCAGCAGCGTAGGTCCCGGGGAGCTGTTTTTT.

This sequence joins TRBV7-2 and TRBJ1-5, with D unclear. This CDR3 is 13 amino acids long. Trimming removed 0 bases from V and 4 bases from J, with 4 bases in between. Germline V gene lookup returns CDR1 SGHTA and CDR2 FQGNSA. The DNA for the CDR3 is TGTGCCAGCAGCTTAGCCCATAATCAGCCCCAGCATTTT. It encodes CASSLAHNQPQHF.